This T cell receptor beta chain is from a study of PD-1 blockade in classical Hodgkin lymphoma. Study overall: Intravenous delivery of nivolumab at 3 mg/kg to patients occurred every 2 weeks. Points from the study as a whole: TCR diversity in CD4+, not CD8+, cells rose significantly by C4D1. Newly diagnosed patients had diversity similar to the baseline diversity of complete responders.

Measured with immunoSEQ multiplex PCR; TCRdb has only the in-frame clones, and not every one. The repertoire consists of about 94,000 clones, with 89% occurring once and the leading ten covering about 11%. Following autologous stem cell transplantation, relapse occurred in every patient, and exposure to brentuximab vedotin varied. Reported best responses ranged across complete response, partial response or progressive disease. In regard to this clone: What it binds is not known.

The sequencing used peripheral blood mononuclear cells (PBMCs), collected before the second cycle of nivolumab. The sequence was collected from a human donor with classical Hodgkin lymphoma.

The CDR3 protein is CSVASGTDEQYF. The CDR3 DNA sequence: TGCAGCGTTGCCTCGGGGACGGACGAGCAGTACTTC. V gene TRBV29-1 combines with J gene TRBJ2-7; possibly TRBD1 or TRBD2 for D (5 bases each). Between the trimmed V and J ends, which lost 4 bases and 5 bases, there was a span of 12 bases. CDR1 SQVTM and CDR2 ANQGSEA come from the germline V gene. This CDR3 spans 12 amino acids.